These 10 T cell receptor beta chains originate from one sample sequenced in a study of cytomegalovirus exposure and HLA in healthy donors. With 60 Vbeta and 13 Jbeta primers, the PCR was carried out. This table comes from immunoSEQ multiplex PCR, and its TCRdb copy is limited to in-frame clones, with some not included. The table has approximately 150,000 clones, 80% seen once. Source material: PBMCs. These receptors were obtained from a young man in good health and CMV-seronegative.

The chain combines TRBV28 with TRBJ2-1; 9 nucleotides match TRBD2. V lost 2 bases to trimming and J lost 7 bases; unmatched junction nucleotides: 9. CDR1 MDHEN and CDR2 SYDVKM come from the germline V gene. The CDR3 spans 16 residues. CDR3 bases: TGTGCCAGCAGTTTAAGGGGGGGTAGCGGGGGTAATGAGCAGTTCTTC. It translates to CASSLRGGSGGNEQFF.

V and J are TRBV9 and TRBJ2-4; 7 positions match TRBD1. The J segment lost 7 bases and the V segment lost 0 bases, leaving 10 bases of the junction unmatched. The CDR3 sequence is 16 residues long. CDR1 and CDR2 from the germline V gene are SGDLS and YYNGEE. The chain's CDR3 is CASSVGGGSLTNIQYF. In DNA form, the CDR3 reads TGTGCCAGCAGCGTAGGAGGGGGCAGCCTTACGAACATTCAGTACTTC.

The rearrangement uses TRBV28 and TRBJ1-1; D gene ambiguous. V lost 3 bases to trimming and J lost 0 bases, with 8 bases between them. The CDR3 has 14 residues. Looked up from germline, CDR1 is MDHEN and CDR2 is SYDVKM. CDR3 amino acids: CASSLVGMNTEAFF. For the CDR3, the DNA is TGTGCCAGCAGTTTGGTGGGCATGAACACTGAAGCTTTCTTT. Using reference TRBV28 and TRBJ1-1 for the parts outside the CDR3, the full variable domain is DVKVTQSSRYLVKRTGEKVFLECVQDMDHENMFWYRQDPGLGLRLIYFSYDVKMKEKGDIPEGYSVSREKKERFSLILESASTNQTSMYLCASSLVGMNTEAFFGQGTRLTVV.

The rearrangement joins TRBV11-2 to TRBJ1-2, with TRBD1 matching 8 bases. Germline V lookup: CDR1 SGHAT, CDR2 FQNNGV. V trimming: 5 bases; J trimming: 8 bases; junction bases outside the gene matches: 10. The CDR3 is 14 residues long. The CDR3 sequence is CASSRGQGSRGYTF. CDR3 in DNA: TGTGCCAGCAGCCGAGGACAGGGAAGTCGAGGCTACACCTTC.

CDR3 sequence (DNA): TGTGCCAGTCGGAAGACAGGACCCTTTAGCAATCAGCCCCAGCATTTT. This encodes CASRKTGPFSNQPQHF. V is TRBV19 and J is TRBJ1-5, with D possibly TRBD1 on 6 matching bases. Trimming shortened V by 8 bases and J by 0 bases, and 17 bases separated the two germline ends. CDR1 LNHDA and CDR2 SQIVND come from the germline V gene (reference sequence). The CDR3 loop spans 16 amino acids. Complete variable domain (other parts from reference TRBV19 and TRBJ1-5): DGGITQSPKYLFRKEGQNVTLSCEQNLNHDAMYWYRQDPGQGLRLIYYSQIVNDFQKGDIAEGYSVSREKKESFPLTVTSAQKNPTAFYLCASRKTGPFSNQPQHFGDGTRLSIL.

This chain links TRBV7-6 with TRBJ2-1; D may be TRBD1 (5 bases). CDR1 SGHVS and CDR2 FNYEAQ come from the germline V gene. The CDR3 contains 14 residues. Between the trimmed V and J ends, which lost 6 bases and 7 bases, there was a span of 16 bases. Here the CDR3 DNA reads TGTGCCAGCAGATCCAGGGCCGTGTCGAATGAGCAGTTCTTC. Amino acids: CASRSRAVSNEQFF.

The V gene is TRBV28, the J gene TRBJ2-1, with 7 bases fitting TRBD2. V was clipped by 0 bases and J by 8 bases; unmatched bases: 13. CDR3 size: 17 residues. The germline V gene encodes CDR1 MDHEN and CDR2 SYDVKM. The CDR3 nucleotides read TGTGCCAGCAGTTTATGGGGCAGCCGGGAGGCCGGTGATGAGCAGTTCTTC. This gives the protein CASSLWGSREAGDEQFF. Supplemented by reference TRBV28 and TRBJ2-1, the full variable domain reads DVKVTQSSRYLVKRTGEKVFLECVQDMDHENMFWYRQDPGLGLRLIYFSYDVKMKEKGDIPEGYSVSREKKERFSLILESASTNQTSMYLCASSLWGSREAGDEQFFGPGTRLTVL.

The chain employs TRBV9 and TRBJ1-1; D may be TRBD1 (5 bases). V lost 0 bases, J lost 5 bases, and 14 bases lay in between. The CDR3 is 15 amino acids. Germline CDR1 SGDLS, CDR2 YYNGEE. The CDR3 nucleotides are TGTGCCAGCAGCGTAGGGGAGCGGGGACGAACTGAAGCTTTCTTT. This translates into CASSVGERGRTEAFF.

The chain uses TRBV5-6 and TRBJ2-5, with TRBD1 as a possible D gene (6 bases). The J call may be faulty, since TRBJ2-7 better matches the DNA end. Germline loops: CDR1 SGHDT, CDR2 YYEEEE. The CDR3 consists of 13 residues. This CDR3 is CASSLQGSYEQYF. The CDR3 bases are TGTGCCAGCAGCTTACAGGGCTCCTACGAGCAGTACTTC.

J is TRBJ1-5 and V is TRBV27; TRBD1 aligns across 9 bases. This CDR3 is built from 15 residues. V shed 6 bases, J shed 4 bases, and the junction held 7 bases outside the gene matches. Per the germline V gene, CDR1 is MNHEY and CDR2 is SMNVEV (reference sequence). The CDR3 loop is CASSLGTGLNQPQHF. For the CDR3, the DNA is TGTGCCAGCAGCCTAGGGACAGGGCTGAATCAGCCCCAGCATTTT.